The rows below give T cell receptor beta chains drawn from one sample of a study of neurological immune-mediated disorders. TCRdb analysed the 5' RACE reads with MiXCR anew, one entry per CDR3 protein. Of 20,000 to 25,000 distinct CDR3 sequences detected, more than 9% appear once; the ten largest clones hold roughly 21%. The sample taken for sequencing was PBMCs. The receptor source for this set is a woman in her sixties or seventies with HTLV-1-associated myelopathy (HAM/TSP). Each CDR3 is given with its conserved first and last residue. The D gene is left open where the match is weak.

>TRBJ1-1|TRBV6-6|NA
CASSYTSYTEAFF
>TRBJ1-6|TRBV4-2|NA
CASSQGRNSPLHF
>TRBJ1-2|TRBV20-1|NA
CSAKYTGNYGYTF
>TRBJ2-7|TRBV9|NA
CASSVSEQYF
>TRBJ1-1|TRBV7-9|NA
CASSLHPTVNTEAFF
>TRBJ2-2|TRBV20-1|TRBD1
CSASGKLGGGGTGELFF
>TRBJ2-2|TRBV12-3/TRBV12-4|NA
CASSLQAVPGELFF
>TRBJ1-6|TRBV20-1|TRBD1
CSARGGGADNSPLHF
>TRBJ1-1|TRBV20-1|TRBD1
CSAGQGANTEAFF
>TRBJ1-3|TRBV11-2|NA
CASSLHSGLSSGNTIYF
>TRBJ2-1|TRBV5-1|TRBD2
CASSLASGLAANEQFF
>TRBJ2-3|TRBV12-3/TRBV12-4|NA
CASSYSSTDTQYF
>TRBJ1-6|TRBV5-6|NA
CTSSSLREMGNSPLHF
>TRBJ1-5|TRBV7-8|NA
CASSLGWRGGRSQPQHF
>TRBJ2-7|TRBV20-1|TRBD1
CSAGDRQYF
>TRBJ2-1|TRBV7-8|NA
CASSSDGKFYNEQFF
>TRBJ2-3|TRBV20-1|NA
CSAKWPEQGTDTQYF
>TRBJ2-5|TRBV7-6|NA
CASSDQETQYF
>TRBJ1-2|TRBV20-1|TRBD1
CSADRGNYGYTF
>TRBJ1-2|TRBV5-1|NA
CASSLGPTNYGYTF
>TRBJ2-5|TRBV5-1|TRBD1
CASSSGTGGVEETQYF
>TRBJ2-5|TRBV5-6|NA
CASSLSSTETQYF
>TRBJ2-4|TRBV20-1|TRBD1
CSAGRQGLNIQYF
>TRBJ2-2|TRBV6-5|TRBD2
CASSPYRGGPGELFF
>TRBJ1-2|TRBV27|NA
CASSLWFYIISGAYGYTF
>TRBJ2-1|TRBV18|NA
CASSPRGGEPYNEQFF
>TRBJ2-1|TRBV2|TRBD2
CASSGLAGVPNSYNEQFF
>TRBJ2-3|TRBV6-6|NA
CASRPDGPLYGDTQYF